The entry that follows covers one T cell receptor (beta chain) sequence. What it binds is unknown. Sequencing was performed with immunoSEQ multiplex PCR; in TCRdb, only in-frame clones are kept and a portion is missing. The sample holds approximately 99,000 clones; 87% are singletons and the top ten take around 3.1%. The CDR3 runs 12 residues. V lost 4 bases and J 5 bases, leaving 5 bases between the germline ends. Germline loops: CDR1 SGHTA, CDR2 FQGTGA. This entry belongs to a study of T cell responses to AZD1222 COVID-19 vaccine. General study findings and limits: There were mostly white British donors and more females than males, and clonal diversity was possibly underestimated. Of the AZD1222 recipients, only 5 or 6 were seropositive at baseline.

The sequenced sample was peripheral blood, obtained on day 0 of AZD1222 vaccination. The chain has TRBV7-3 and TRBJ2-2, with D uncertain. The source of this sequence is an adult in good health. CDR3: CASSSRTGELFF. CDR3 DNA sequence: TGTGCCAGCAGCTCCAGGACCGGGGAGCTGTTTTTT.